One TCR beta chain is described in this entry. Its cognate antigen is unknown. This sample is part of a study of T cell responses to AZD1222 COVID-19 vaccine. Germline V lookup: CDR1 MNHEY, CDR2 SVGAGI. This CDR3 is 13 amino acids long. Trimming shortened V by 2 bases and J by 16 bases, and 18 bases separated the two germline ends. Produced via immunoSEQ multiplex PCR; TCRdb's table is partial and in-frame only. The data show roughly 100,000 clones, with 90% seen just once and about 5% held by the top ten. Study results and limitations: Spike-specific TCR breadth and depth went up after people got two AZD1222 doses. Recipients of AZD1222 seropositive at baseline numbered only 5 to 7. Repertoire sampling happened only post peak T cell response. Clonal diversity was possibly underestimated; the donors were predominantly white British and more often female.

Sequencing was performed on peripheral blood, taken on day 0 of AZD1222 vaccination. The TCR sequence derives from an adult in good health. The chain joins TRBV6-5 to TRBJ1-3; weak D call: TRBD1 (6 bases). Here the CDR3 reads CASSYGRQASLYF. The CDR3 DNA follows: TGTGCCAGCAGTTACGGCAGACAGGCCTCGTTGTATTTT.